The sequence of this T cell receptor beta chain was determined in a study of cytomegalovirus exposure and HLA in healthy donors. Study context: Counted in an early data release were roughly 87 million unique TCRs from HLA-typed donors. Overall study findings and caveats: TCR beta chains numbering 164 were designated cytomegalovirus-associated.

CDR1 SNHLY and CDR2 FYNNEI come from the germline V gene. There are 13 residues in the CDR3. V was clipped by 6 bases and J by 4 bases, with 10 bases between them. In the PCR, 60 Vbeta and 13 Jbeta primers were used. Sequencing used immunoSEQ multiplex PCR; TCRdb keeps in-frame clones, though not all of them. The sample includes roughly 140,000 clones, around 84% of them seen just once. On this clone: Its specificity is unknown.

The chain couples TRBV2 to TRBJ2-1; a weak D match, TRBD2 (6 bases). The sequencing sample was made of PBMCs. The source is a boy under 10 years old in good health and CMV-seronegative. The CDR3 DNA reads as TGTGCCAGCAGATTGGAGGGTTACAATGAGCAGTTCTTC. It translates to CASRLEGYNEQFF.